This entry lists 14 T cell receptor beta chains sequenced from one sample in a study of T-cell reconstitution after alpha-beta-depleted transplantation in children. As it was prepared, the TCRbeta library received unique molecular identifiers. TCRdb re-called the PCR reads with MiXCR, one entry per CDR3 protein. Among a few hundred thousand distinct CDR3 sequences listed, around 10% were seen once. The material was PBMCs from the stem cell graft donor, obtained from the stem cell graft. The receptors originated from a human donor who donated a stem cell graft to a child with acute lymphoblastic leukemia.

Many counts were recorded for this clonotype. The V call is TRBV10-3, the J call TRBJ1-3, with 8 bases lining up with TRBD1. Germline trimming cut 5 bases from V and 4 bases from J; bases unmatched to any gene: 1. Germline-derived CDR1 and CDR2 are ENHRY and SYGVKD. This CDR3 contains 13 residues. The CDR3, as DNA: TGTGCCATCAGTACAGGGGGAGGAAACACCATATATTTT. Protein product: CAISTGGGNTIYF.

This clonotype was seen a handful of times. The chain carries TRBV12-3 or TRBV12-4 and TRBJ1-2; the D gene is possibly TRBD1 (6 bases). The CDR3 is 14 residues long. Trimming shortened V by 2 bases and J by 8 bases, and 15 bases separated the two germline ends. CDR3 nucleotide sequence: TGTGCCAGCAGTTTACGTCAGGGGAGGGTGGGCTACACCTTC. Translating it yields CASSLRQGRVGYTF.

This clonotype was counted between two and nine times. The V call is TRBV20-1, the J call TRBJ1-2; D call uncertain. The V and J ends lost 3 bases and 0 bases respectively, with 11 bases between them. Germline V lookup: CDR1 DFQATT, CDR2 SNEGSKA (reference sequence). The CDR3 is 14 amino acids. The CDR3 nucleotides are TGCAGTGCTAGCGGTGATAGAACTAACTATGGCTACACCTTC. This sequence encodes CSASGDRTNYGYTF.

This clonotype has a handful of counts. The chain employs TRBV12-3 or TRBV12-4 and TRBJ2-3; possible D gene TRBD2, 5 bases. The CDR3 has 14 residues. Trimming stripped 6 bases from V and 6 bases from J, with 16 bases between. The CDR3 DNA reads TGTGCCAGCAGACCTCCTCCACTAGAGGATACGCAGTATTTT. Its translation is CASRPPPLEDTQYF.

The J gene is TRBJ1-2, the V gene TRBV9, with D uncertain. The CDR3 extends over 15 amino acids. Germline loops: CDR1 SGDLS, CDR2 YYNGEE. With 0 bases removed from V and 4 bases from J, the gap between germline ends came to 13 bases. The CDR3 loop is CASSVEAAAAYGYTF. CDR3 DNA sequence: TGTGCCAGCAGCGTAGAGGCAGCGGCGGCCTATGGCTACACCTTC. Full variable domain (outside the CDR3, taken from reference TRBV9 and TRBJ1-2): DSGVTQTPKHLITATGQRVTLRCSPRSGDLSVYWYQQSLDQGLQFLIQYYNGEERAKGNILERFSAQQFPDLHSELNLSSLELGDSALYFCASSVEAAAAYGYTFGSGTRLTVV.

A few counts support this clonotype. The chain links TRBV4-3 to TRBJ2-1; a possible D gene is TRBD2 (6 bases). V shed 4 bases and J shed 12 bases, with 16 bases lying between them. Germline V CDR1 and CDR2: LGHNA, YSLEER. The CDR3 totals 13 residues. This CDR3 reads CASSPDRELVQFF. In DNA form, the CDR3 reads TGCGCCAGCAGCCCCGACCGGGAGTTGGTGCAGTTCTTC.

This chain connects TRBV15 to TRBJ2-7; 10 bases line up with TRBD2. The V gene's germline CDR1 is LNHNV and CDR2 YYDKDF (reference sequence). The V segment lost 5 bases and the J segment 6 bases; nucleotides outside the gene matches: 7. There are 14 residues in the CDR3. CDR3 coding DNA: TGTGCCACCAGCGAAGCGGGAGGGCCGGTCGAGCAGTACTTC. It codes for CATSEAGGPVEQYF.

This clonotype was observed many times. V gene TRBV5-6 combines with J gene TRBJ2-7, with a possible D match to TRBD1 (5 bases). The germline gives CDR1 SGHDT, CDR2 YYEEEE. The V gene lost 2 bases and the J gene lost 9 bases, with 9 bases spanning the gap. The CDR3 is 11 residues long. CDR3 coding DNA: TGTGCCAGCAGCTTCAGGGATTTGCAGTACTTC. Protein product: CASSFRDLQYF.

Only a few counts were recorded for this clonotype. The chain links TRBV5-1 to TRBJ2-7; a possible D gene is TRBD1 (5 bases). Germline assignment: CDR1 SGHRS and CDR2 YFSETQ. V was shortened by 0 bases and J by 5 bases, with 12 bases between the two germline ends. This CDR3 region has 14 residues. CDR3 residues: CASSLEPRVDEQYF. For the CDR3, the DNA is TGCGCCAGCAGCTTGGAGCCCAGGGTCGACGAGCAGTACTTC.

With regard to this clonotype: At one end the junction does not follow the germline gene, possibly because of a read error. The chain carries TRBV6-1 and TRBJ1-5; TRBD1 matches 7 bases. Germline CDR1 and CDR2: MNHNS and SASEGT. This CDR3 has 20 amino acids. The chain's CDR3 is CAGSARGQGGGRRSRQPQHF. In DNA, the CDR3 is TGTGCCGGCAGTGCCCGCGGTCAGGGGGGTGGAAGGAGAAGTCGTCAGCCCCAGCATTTT.

The sample holds a few counts of this clonotype. The junction and the germline gene differ at one end; a read error may be behind it. The chain recombines TRBV12-3 or TRBV12-4 with TRBJ2-7; the match to TRBD2 covers 12 bases. This CDR3 comprises 14 residues. The CDR3 nucleotides read TGTGCCAGCAGTCTAGCGGGGGGGGAATACGAGCAGTACTTC. Its translation: CASSLAGGEYEQYF.

The chain is built from TRBV7-9 and TRBJ1-1; D is uncertain. Trimming took off 5 bases at V and 1 base at J, with 14 bases between the two ends. The CDR3 is made up of 15 amino acids. CDR1 and CDR2 from the germline V gene are SEHNR and FQNEAQ (reference sequence). In DNA, the CDR3 is TGTGCCAGCAGCGGGGTTAAGGCCTCGAACACTGAAGCTTTCTTT. Translated: CASSGVKASNTEAFF.

This clonotype was detected only a few times. The CDR3: CSASGTSLYEQYF. The CDR3 DNA follows: TGCAGCGCCTCGGGGACAAGCTTATACGAGCAGTACTTC. The chain couples TRBV29-1 to TRBJ2-7; D may be TRBD1 (6 bases). The CDR3 is 13 residues long. Germline values: CDR1 SQVTM, CDR2 ANQGSEA. The ends were cut back, 7 bases at V and 4 bases at J, with 17 bases in the middle.

This clonotype was recorded a few times. The genes are TRBV6-2 or TRBV6-3 and TRBJ2-1, with TRBD2 matching 16 bases. This CDR3 has 19 amino acids. CDR1 and CDR2 (germline): MNHEY, SVGEGT. The trim removed 6 bases at V and 7 bases at J, leaving 15 bases unmatched. CDR3: CASSPSGLAGGRIRNEQFF. For the CDR3, the DNA is TGTGCCAGCAGCCCCTCGGGACTAGCGGGAGGGCGAATTAGGAATGAGCAGTTCTTC.